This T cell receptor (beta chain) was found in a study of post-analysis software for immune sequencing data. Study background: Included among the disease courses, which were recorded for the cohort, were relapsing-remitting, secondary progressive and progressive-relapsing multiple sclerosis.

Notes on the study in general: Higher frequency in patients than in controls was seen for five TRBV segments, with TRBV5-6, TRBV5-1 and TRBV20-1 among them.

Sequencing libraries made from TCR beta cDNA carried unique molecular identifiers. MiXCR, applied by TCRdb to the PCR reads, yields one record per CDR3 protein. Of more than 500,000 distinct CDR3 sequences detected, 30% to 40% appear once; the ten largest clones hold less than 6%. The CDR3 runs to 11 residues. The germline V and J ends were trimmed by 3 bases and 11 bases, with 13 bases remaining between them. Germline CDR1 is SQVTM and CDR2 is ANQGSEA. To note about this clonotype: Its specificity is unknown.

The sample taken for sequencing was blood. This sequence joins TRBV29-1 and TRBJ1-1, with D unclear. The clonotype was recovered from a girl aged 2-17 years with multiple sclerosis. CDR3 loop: CSVDDIALAFF. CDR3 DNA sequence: TGCAGCGTTGATGACATAGCCCTGGCTTTCTTT.